The 2 T cell receptor beta chains listed next were all sequenced from one sample in a study of T-cell reconstitution after alpha-beta-depleted transplantation in children. Unique molecular identifiers were incorporated into the prepared TCRbeta library. TCRdb reprocessed the PCR reads via MiXCR and lists one record per CDR3 protein. The data show under 350,000 distinct CDR3 sequences, roughly 9.5% seen once. Sequences were derived from PBMCs from the stem cell graft donor, sampled from the stem cell graft. All receptors come from a human donor who donated a stem cell graft to a child with SCID.

This clonotype was detected only a few times. The CDR3 spells CASSEGQGYYEQYF. As DNA, the CDR3 is TGTGCCAGCAGTGAGGGACAGGGGTACTACGAGCAGTACTTC. The J gene is TRBJ2-7, the V gene TRBV27; 10 nucleotides align to TRBD1. The V segment lost 5 bases and the J segment 3 bases; nucleotides outside the gene matches: 4. Germline V gene sequence: CDR1 MNHEY, CDR2 SMNVEV (reference sequence). This CDR3 contains 14 residues.

This clonotype has ten or more counts. This rearrangement joins TRBV10-1 to TRBJ2-3, with a tentative D call TRBD1 (5 bases). CDR3 length: 13 residues. Trimming took 4 bases from V and 2 from J, leaving 7 bases between them. Germline V gives CDR1 WNHNN, CDR2 SYGVQD (reference sequence). CDR3 nucleotides: TGCGCCAGCAGTGCAGGGCTCACAGATACGCAGTATTTT. Translation gives CASSAGLTDTQYF.